This note documents a single TCR beta chain sequence. Its target is unknown. CDR3-region Arm-PCR and iRepertoire HTBI primers produced the TCR beta libraries. TCRdb called the multiplex PCR reads again in MiXCR, with one record for every CDR3 protein. The sample contains around 450,000 distinct CDR3 sequences, roughly 21% of which appear only once. The data were obtained in a study of regulatory T cells in long-lasting Graves disease. Study-wide points: A greater number of public clonotypes (2,741) was shared by persistent patients than by new patients (over 900). The sample size was small, and this may have reduced accuracy. Persistent Graves' patients possessed reduced TCR diversity relative to recently diagnosed ones.

The germline V gene encodes CDR1 SNHLY and CDR2 FYNNEI. Trimming took 3 bases from V and 5 from J, leaving 17 bases between them. This CDR3 is built from 16 residues. Time point indicated: persistent/refractory GD, antithyroid drugs over 5 years with positive TRAb. PBMC RNA served as the TCR library source. The chain combines TRBV2 with TRBJ2-1, with D perhaps TRBD2 (6 bases). The sequence derives from a female donor with Graves disease. This specimen was peripheral blood mononuclear cells (PBMCs), taken when the disease was refractory, from a patient treated with antithyroid drugs. The DNA for the CDR3 is TGTGCCAGCAGTGAGCGGGGTTCGCTGGGAAACAATGAGCAGTTCTTC. Residues: CASSERGSLGNNEQFF.